This T cell receptor (beta chain) was recovered during a study of CD8+CD57+ T cells in acquired aplastic anemia. Comments on this clonotype: Antigen specificity is unknown.

Deletions cut 7 bases from V and 2 bases from J, with 12 bases between. The CDR3 has 14 residues. CDR1 and CDR2 from the germline V gene are LNHDA and SQIVND (reference sequence). The TCR beta profiling, which covered VDJ combination and CDR3 sequence, was carried out using genomic DNA as the template. TCRdb processed the reads anew with MiXCR; each CDR3 protein has one entry. Of 150,000 to 200,000 distinct CDR3 sequences listed, 50% to 75% are singletons. General observations from the study: Researchers report that approximately 28 CD8+ CDR3 sequences appeared in both patients and controls.

The sequence was obtained from a human donor with severe aplastic anemia or a healthy control (not recorded which). This rearrangement joins TRBV19 to TRBJ2-1; possibly TRBD1 or TRBD2 for D (5 bases each). Sequencing input: sorted CD4+, CD8+, or CD8+CD57+ T cells (not recorded which) from PBMCs. The CDR3 here is CASNGQGAYNEQFF. CDR3 nucleotide sequence: TGTGCCAGTAATGGTCAGGGAGCCTACAATGAGCAGTTCTTC.